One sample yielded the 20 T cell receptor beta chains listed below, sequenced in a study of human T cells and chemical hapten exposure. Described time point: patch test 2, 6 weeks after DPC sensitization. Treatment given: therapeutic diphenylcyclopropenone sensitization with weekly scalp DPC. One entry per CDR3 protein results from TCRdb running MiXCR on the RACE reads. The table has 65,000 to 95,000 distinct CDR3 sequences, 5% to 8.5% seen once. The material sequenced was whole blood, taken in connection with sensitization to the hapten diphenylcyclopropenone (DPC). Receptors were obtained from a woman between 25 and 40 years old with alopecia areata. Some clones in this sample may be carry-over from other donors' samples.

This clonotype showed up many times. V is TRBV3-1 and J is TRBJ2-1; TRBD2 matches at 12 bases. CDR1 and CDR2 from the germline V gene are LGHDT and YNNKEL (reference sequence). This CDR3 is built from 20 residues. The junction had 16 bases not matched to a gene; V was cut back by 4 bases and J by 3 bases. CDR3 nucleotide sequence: TGTGCCAGCAGCCGCTGGCCCGCTACTAGCGGGGGGACGCTCTACAATGAGCAGTTCTTC. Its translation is CASSRWPATSGGTLYNEQFF.

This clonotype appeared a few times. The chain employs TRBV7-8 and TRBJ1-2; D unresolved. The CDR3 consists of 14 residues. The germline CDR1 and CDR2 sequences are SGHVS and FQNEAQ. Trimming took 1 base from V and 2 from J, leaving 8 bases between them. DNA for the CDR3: TGTGCCAGCAGCTTAGAGTGGCAGAACTATGGCTACACCTTC. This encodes CASSLEWQNYGYTF.

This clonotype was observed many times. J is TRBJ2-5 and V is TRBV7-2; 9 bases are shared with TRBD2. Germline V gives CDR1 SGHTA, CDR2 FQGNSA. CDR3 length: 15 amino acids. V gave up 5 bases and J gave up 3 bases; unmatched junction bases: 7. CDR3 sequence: CASSPWTSVKETQYF. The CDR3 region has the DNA TGTGCCAGCAGCCCCTGGACTAGCGTGAAAGAGACCCAGTACTTC.

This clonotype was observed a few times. CDR3 in amino acids: CASSMQLIGANVLTF. The CDR3 DNA sequence: TGCGCCAGCAGTATGCAGCTGATTGGGGCCAACGTCCTGACTTTC. The gene calls are TRBV5-1 and TRBJ2-6; no clear D gene. With 5 bases removed from V and 3 bases from J, the gap between germline ends came to 12 bases. The CDR3 spans 15 residues. CDR1 and CDR2 from the germline V gene are SGHRS and YFSETQ. Full variable domain (outside the CDR3, taken from reference TRBV5-1 and TRBJ2-6): KAGVTQTPRYLIKTRGQQVTLSCSPISGHRSVSWYQQTPGQGLQFLFEYFSETQRNKGNFPGRFSGRQFSNSRSEMNVSTLELGDSALYLCASSMQLIGANVLTFGAGSRLTVL.

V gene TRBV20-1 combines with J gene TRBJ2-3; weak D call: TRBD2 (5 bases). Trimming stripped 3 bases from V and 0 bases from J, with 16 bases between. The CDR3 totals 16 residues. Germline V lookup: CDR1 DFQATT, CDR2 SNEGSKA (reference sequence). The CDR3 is CSASKRRETSTDTQYF. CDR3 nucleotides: TGCAGTGCTAGTAAACGCCGGGAAACTAGCACAGATACGCAGTATTTT.

The chain's CDR3 is CASSPMGRALNTEAFF. CDR3 in DNA: TGTGCCAGCAGCCCGATGGGGCGGGCTCTGAACACTGAAGCTTTCTTT. V and J are TRBV7-3 and TRBJ1-1; possibly TRBD1 for D (5 bases). Trimming stripped 5 bases from V and 0 bases from J, with 16 bases between. The CDR3 covers 16 residues. Germline lookup yields CDR1 SGHTA and CDR2 FQGTGA. Using reference TRBV7-3 and TRBJ1-1 for the parts outside the CDR3, the full variable domain is GAGVSQTPSNKVTEKGKYVELRCDPISGHTALYWYRQSLGQGPEFLIYFQGTGAADDSGLPNDRFFAVRPEGSVSTLKIQRTERGDSAVYLCASSPMGRALNTEAFFGQGTRLTVV.

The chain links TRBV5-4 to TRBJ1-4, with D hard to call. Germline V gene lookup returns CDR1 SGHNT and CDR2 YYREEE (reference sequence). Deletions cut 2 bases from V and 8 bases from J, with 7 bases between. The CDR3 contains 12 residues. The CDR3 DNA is TGTGCCAGCAGCTTTCCGAGAGAAAAACTGTTTTTT. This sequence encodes CASSFPREKLFF.

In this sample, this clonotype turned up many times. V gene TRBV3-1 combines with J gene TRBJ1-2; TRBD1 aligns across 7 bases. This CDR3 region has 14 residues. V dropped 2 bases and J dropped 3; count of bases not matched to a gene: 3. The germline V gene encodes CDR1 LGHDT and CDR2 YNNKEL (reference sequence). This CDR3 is CASSQRGLYYGYTF. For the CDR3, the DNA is TGTGCCAGCAGCCAAAGGGGGCTGTACTATGGCTACACCTTC.

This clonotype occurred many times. The CDR3 region is CASSQTRNQPQHF. The CDR3 DNA follows: TGTGCCAGCAGCCAAACCCGCAATCAGCCCCAGCATTTT. V gene TRBV13 combines with J gene TRBJ1-5; D gene unclear. The V end lost 5 bases, the J end lost 2 bases, and 7 bases lay between the germline ends. The CDR3 has 13 residues. Germline V gives CDR1 PRHDT, CDR2 FYEKMQ (reference sequence).

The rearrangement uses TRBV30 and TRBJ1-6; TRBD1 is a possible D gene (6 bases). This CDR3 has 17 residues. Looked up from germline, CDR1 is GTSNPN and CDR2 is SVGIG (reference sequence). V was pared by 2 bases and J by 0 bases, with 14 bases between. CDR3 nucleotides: TGTGCCTGGAGTTTGGGGGGCACTAGCTCCTATAATTCACCCCTCCACTTT. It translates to CAWSLGGTSSYNSPLHF.

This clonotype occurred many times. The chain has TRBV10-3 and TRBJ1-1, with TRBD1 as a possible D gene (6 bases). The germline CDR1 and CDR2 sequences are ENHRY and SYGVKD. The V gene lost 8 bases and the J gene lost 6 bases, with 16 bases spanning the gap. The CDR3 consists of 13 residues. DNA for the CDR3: TGTGCCATCGCTCCGGGGGCCGGCGCTGAAGCTTTCTTT. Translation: CAIAPGAGAEAFF.

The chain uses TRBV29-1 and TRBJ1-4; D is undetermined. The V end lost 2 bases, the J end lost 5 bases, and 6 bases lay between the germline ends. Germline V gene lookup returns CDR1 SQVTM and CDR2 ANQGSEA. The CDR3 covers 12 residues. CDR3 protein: CSVEYQNEKLFF. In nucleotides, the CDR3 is TGCAGCGTTGAATACCAGAATGAAAAACTGTTTTTT.

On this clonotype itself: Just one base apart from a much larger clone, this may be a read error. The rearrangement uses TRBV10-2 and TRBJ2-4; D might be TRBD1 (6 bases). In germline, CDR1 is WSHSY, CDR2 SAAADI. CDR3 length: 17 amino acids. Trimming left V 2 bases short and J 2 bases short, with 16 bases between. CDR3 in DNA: TGCGCCAGCAGTGAGGCGCACGTACAGGGTACCAAAAACATTCAGTACTTC. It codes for CASSEAHVQGTKNIQYF.

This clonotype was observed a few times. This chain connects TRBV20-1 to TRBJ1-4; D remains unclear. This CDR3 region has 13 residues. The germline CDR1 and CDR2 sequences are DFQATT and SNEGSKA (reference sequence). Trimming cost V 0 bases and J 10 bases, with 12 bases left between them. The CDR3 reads CSARDRARGKLFF. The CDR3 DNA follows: TGCAGTGCTAGAGATAGGGCCCGAGGAAAACTGTTTTTT.

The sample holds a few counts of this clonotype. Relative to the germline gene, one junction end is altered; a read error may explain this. The CDR3 reads CASRTAGTLQF. The CDR3 region has the DNA TGTGCCAGCAGAACGGCCGGGACCCTACAATTC. The gene calls are TRBV28 and TRBJ2-7; D possibly matches TRBD1 or TRBD2 (5 bases each). CDR1 MDHEN and CDR2 SYDVKM come from the germline V gene. The CDR3 extends over 11 amino acids.

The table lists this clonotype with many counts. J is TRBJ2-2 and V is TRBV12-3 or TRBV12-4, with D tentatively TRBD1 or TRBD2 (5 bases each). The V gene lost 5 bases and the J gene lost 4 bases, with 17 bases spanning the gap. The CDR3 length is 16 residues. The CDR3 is CASSPWDGWTTGELFF. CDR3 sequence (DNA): TGTGCCAGCAGTCCCTGGGACGGTTGGACCACCGGGGAGCTGTTTTTT.

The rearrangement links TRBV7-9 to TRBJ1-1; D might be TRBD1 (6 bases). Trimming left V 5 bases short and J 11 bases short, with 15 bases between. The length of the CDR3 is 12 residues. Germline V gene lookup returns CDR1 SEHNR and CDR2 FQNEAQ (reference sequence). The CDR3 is CASSILQGIAFF. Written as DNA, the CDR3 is TGTGCCAGCAGCATTTTACAGGGTATTGCTTTCTTT.

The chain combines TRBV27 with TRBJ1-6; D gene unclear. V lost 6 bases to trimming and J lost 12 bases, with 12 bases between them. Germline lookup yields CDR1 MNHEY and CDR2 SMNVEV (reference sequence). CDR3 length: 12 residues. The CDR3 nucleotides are TGTGCCAGCAGCACAAACGGTTTACCCCTCCACTTT. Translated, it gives CASSTNGLPLHF.

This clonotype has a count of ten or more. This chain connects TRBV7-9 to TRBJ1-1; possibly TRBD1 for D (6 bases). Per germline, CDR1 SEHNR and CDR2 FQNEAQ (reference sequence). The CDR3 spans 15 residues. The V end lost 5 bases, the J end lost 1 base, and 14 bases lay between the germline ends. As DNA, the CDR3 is TGTGCCAGCAGCATCCGAGGGGACAAGAACACTGAAGCTTTCTTT. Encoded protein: CASSIRGDKNTEAFF.

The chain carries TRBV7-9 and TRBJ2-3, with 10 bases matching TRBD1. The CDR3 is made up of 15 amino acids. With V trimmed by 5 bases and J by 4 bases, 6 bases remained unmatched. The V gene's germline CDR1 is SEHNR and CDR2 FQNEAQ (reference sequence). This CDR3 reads CASSKTGGLADTQYF. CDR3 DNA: TGTGCCAGCAGCAAGACAGGGGGCTTAGCAGATACGCAGTATTTT.